Below, one TCR beta chain is given with its context. The antigen remains undetermined. Using its own MiXCR run on the reads, TCRdb lists one record per CDR3 protein. This table holds fewer than 650,000 distinct CDR3 sequences, approximately 40% found once. This sample was taken from a study of T cell repertoires in cytomegalovirus infection. About the study: CMV epitopes used comprised recently identified HLA-C-restricted ones and well-studied HLA-B-restricted ones. CMV infection and matching HLA type were both indicated by public TCR beta signatures.

Findings and caveats of the study: Accumulated public TCR beta family frequency recognized individuals carrying CMV together with the relevant HLA.

The origin of this receptor is a human donor in good health (CMV status not recorded). Some clones in this sample may be carry-over from other donors' samples. The sample was cultured PBMCs, taken from culture after CMV antigen stimulation.

The CDR3 loop reads CASKLGDYSQTQYF. In DNA form, the CDR3 reads TGTGCCAGCAAACTAGGGGACTACTCACAAACGCAGTATTTT. The genes are TRBV2 and TRBJ2-3, with 7 bases identical to TRBD2. In germline, CDR1 is SNHLY, CDR2 FYNNEI. V dropped 7 bases and J dropped 9; count of bases not matched to a gene: 13. This CDR3 is 14 amino acids long. The variable domain in full, completed from reference TRBV2 and TRBJ2-3, reads EPEVTQTPSHQVTQMGQEVILRCVPISNHLYFYWYRQILGQKVEFLVSFYNNEISEKSEIFDDQFSVERPDGSNFTLKIRSTKLEDSAMYFCASKLGDYSQTQYFGPGTRLTVL.